A single sample is the source of the 26 T cell receptor beta chains below, sequenced in a study of blood T cell repertoires in COVID-19. Sequencing was performed with immunoSEQ multiplex PCR; in TCRdb, only in-frame clones are kept and a portion is missing. The sample carries 250,000 to 300,000 clones, about 88% recorded once. The sequencing sample was made of peripheral blood. The receptors were sampled from a man aged 18 to 30 with active or convalescent COVID-19.

Note on this clone: This sample also contains other DNA sequences that code for the same CDR3. V usage is TRBV19 and J usage is TRBJ2-1; D gene uncertain. Trimming removed 3 bases at V and 7 bases at J, with 4 bases between. The CDR3 is 11 residues long. Germline values: CDR1 LNHDA, CDR2 SQIVND (reference sequence). The CDR3: CASSILNEQFF. The CDR3 region has the DNA TGTGCCAGTAGTATTTTAAATGAGCAGTTCTTC.

The table lists this clone with a count of one. The CDR3 region is CASSLLTGLSNQPQHF. CDR3 sequence (DNA): TGTGCCAGCAGTTTACTCACAGGGTTAAGCAATCAGCCCCAGCATTTT. The gene calls are TRBV27 and TRBJ1-5; D possibly corresponds to TRBD1 (6 bases). This CDR3 has 16 amino acids. Germline CDR1 and CDR2: MNHEY and SMNVEV (reference sequence). Trimming shortened V by 2 bases and J by 1 base, and 12 bases separated the two germline ends.

CDR3 coding DNA: TGTGCCACCAGTGATCCGGACGGGGGAGCCTACAATGAGCAGTTCTTC. It specifies CATSDPDGGAYNEQFF. The V gene is TRBV24-1, the J gene TRBJ2-1; D perhaps matches TRBD2 (6 bases). With 3 bases removed from V and 2 bases from J, the gap between germline ends came to 13 bases. CDR3 length equals 16 residues. Germline assignment: CDR1 KGHDR and CDR2 SFDVKD.

This chain connects TRBV6-2 or TRBV6-3 to TRBJ2-7; TRBD2 matches at 7 bases. This CDR3 has 16 residues. Trimming at V came to 5 bases and at J to 1 base, leaving 11 bases not matched to a gene. Per the germline V gene, CDR1 is MNHEY and CDR2 is SVGEGT. CDR3 in DNA: TGTGCCAGCAGTAAGAAACGCGGGAGAGGTTCCTACGAGCAGTACTTC. It codes for CASSKKRGRGSYEQYF.

The chain recombines TRBV14 with TRBJ2-1; D gene ambiguous. Between the trimmed V and J ends, which lost 7 bases and 4 bases, there was a span of 14 bases. The CDR3 runs 14 residues. Looked up from germline, CDR1 is SGHDN and CDR2 is FVKESK. CDR3 nucleotide sequence: TGTGCCAGCATTGTCCCCTTAACATACAATGAGCAGTTCTTC. Protein product: CASIVPLTYNEQFF. The full variable domain, rest sourced from reference TRBV14 and TRBJ2-1, is EAGVTQFPSHSVIEKGQTVTLRCDPISGHDNLYWYRRVMGKEIKFLLHFVKESKQDESGMPNNRFLAERTGGTYSTLKVQPAELEDSGVYFCASIVPLTYNEQFFGPGTRLTVL.

J is TRBJ2-5 and V is TRBV5-1, with a weak D call TRBD2 (7 bases). CDR1 and CDR2 from the germline V gene are SGHRS and YFSETQ. There are 14 residues in the CDR3. V lost 2 bases and J 3 bases, leaving 11 bases between the germline ends. The DNA of the CDR3 is TGCGCCAGCAGCTTTGGAGGGGGGGAAGAGACCCAGTACTTC. It is translated as CASSFGGGEETQYF.

This chain uses TRBV7-6 with TRBJ2-3, with 9 bases that match TRBD2. Germline CDR1 and CDR2: SGHVS and FNYEAQ. Trimming cost V 1 base and J 3 bases; bases outside gene matches: 8. The CDR3 runs to 17 residues. This CDR3 reads CASSLVGGGAGTDTQYF. The CDR3 nucleotides read TGTGCCAGCAGCTTAGTAGGCGGGGGGGCGGGTACAGATACGCAGTATTTT.

The rearrangement links TRBV2 to TRBJ2-5, with unresolved D. Trimming took 7 bases from V and 3 from J, leaving 6 bases between them. CDR1 is SNHLY and CDR2 is FYNNEI in the germline V gene. The CDR3 covers 11 residues. CDR3 amino acids: CASTREETQYF. CDR3 nucleotide sequence: TGTGCCAGCACCCGGGAAGAGACCCAGTACTTC.

The chain has TRBV5-6 and TRBJ2-3; D gene unclear. Germline lookup yields CDR1 SGHDT and CDR2 YYEEEE. The CDR3 is 15 residues long. The V end lost 2 bases, the J end lost 2 bases, and 12 bases lay between the germline ends. The CDR3 DNA reads as TGTGCCAGCAGCTTTACAGAGTTGTACACAGATACGCAGTATTTT. This encodes CASSFTELYTDTQYF.

The chain employs TRBV6-5 and TRBJ1-5; D gene unclear. The germline V gene encodes CDR1 MNHEY and CDR2 SVGAGI. The CDR3 length is 14 residues. V was trimmed by 8 bases and J by 6 bases, leaving 17 bases between them. The CDR3 coding sequence is TGTGCCAGCTCGAATCTTCGAAGCTCTCAGCCCCAGCATTTT. Its protein is CASSNLRSSQPQHF.

A word on this clone: The sample has other DNA sequences that encode this CDR3 too. This chain links TRBV5-1 with TRBJ1-1, with D hard to call. The CDR3 is 14 residues long. Trimming stripped 0 bases from V and 0 bases from J, with 6 bases between. Germline CDR1 SGHRS, CDR2 YFSETQ. The CDR3, as DNA: TGCGCCAGCAGCTTGGCGGGTATGAACACTGAAGCTTTCTTT. Translated, it gives CASSLAGMNTEAFF. Using reference TRBV5-1 and TRBJ1-1 for the parts outside the CDR3, the full variable domain is KAGVTQTPRYLIKTRGQQVTLSCSPISGHRSVSWYQQTPGQGLQFLFEYFSETQRNKGNFPGRFSGRQFSNSRSEMNVSTLELGDSALYLCASSLAGMNTEAFFGQGTRLTVV.

The chain joins TRBV11-1 to TRBJ2-7, with D maybe TRBD1 (6 bases). The CDR3 covers 16 residues. CDR1 and CDR2 from the germline V gene are SGHAT and FQDESV (reference sequence). Deletions cut 4 bases from V and 3 bases from J, with 19 bases between. The CDR3 sequence is CASSYGAGALLYEQYF. The CDR3 bases are TGTGCCAGCAGCTATGGGGCAGGGGCCCTACTCTACGAGCAGTACTTC.

In its sample, this clone was seen a few times. The chain uses TRBV7-2 and TRBJ2-7, with TRBD1 matching 11 bases. Losses at the gene ends were 3 bases for V and 3 bases for J; bases not matched to a gene: 4. Germline V gives CDR1 SGHTA, CDR2 FQGNSA. The CDR3 loop spans 15 amino acids. CDR3: CASSLFGTGGYEQYF. The CDR3 region has the DNA TGTGCCAGCAGCTTGTTCGGGACAGGGGGCTACGAGCAGTACTTC.

This chain links TRBV5-5 with TRBJ2-5, with D tentatively TRBD1 (5 bases). The CDR3 sequence is 14 residues long. Germline loops: CDR1 SGHKS, CDR2 YYEKEE (reference sequence). V was pared by 3 bases and J by 5 bases, with 14 bases between. The CDR3: CASSSGGARETQYF. The CDR3 nucleotides are TGTGCCAGCAGCTCGGGTGGGGCACGCGAGACCCAGTACTTC.

V usage is TRBV6-1 and J usage is TRBJ1-5; D not certain. Germline V gene data show CDR1 as MNHNS and CDR2 as SASEGT. V was shortened by 1 base and J by 6 bases, with 10 bases between the two germline ends. The CDR3 spans 14 residues. The CDR3 sequence: CASSEDLERQPQHF. The DNA for the CDR3 is TGTGCCAGCAGTGAAGATCTGGAGCGTCAGCCCCAGCATTTT.

The CDR3 DNA follows: TGCGCCAGCAGCCAAGGACCGGGGGCAGATACGCAGTATTTT. This gives the protein CASSQGPGADTQYF. V and J are TRBV4-1 and TRBJ2-3, with D possibly matching TRBD2 (6 bases). Trimming shortened V by 1 base and J by 4 bases, and 9 bases separated the two germline ends. Germline CDR1 reads MGHRA; CDR2 reads YSYEKL. The CDR3 is 14 amino acids.

The rearrangement joins TRBV19 to TRBJ1-5; no clear D. CDR1 is LNHDA, CDR2 SQIVND, per germline (reference sequence). V was cut by 5 bases and J by 7 bases, with 18 bases left in between. The CDR3 runs 15 residues. In nucleotides, the CDR3 is TGTGCCAGTAGTCCCCCCCGAGCCTCTAACCAGCCCCAGCATTTT. It specifies CASSPPRASNQPQHF.

The chain uses TRBV6-1 and TRBJ2-2, with D possibly TRBD2 on 6 matching bases. CDR3 length: 15 amino acids. Germline V lookup: CDR1 MNHNS, CDR2 SASEGT. With 1 base removed from V and 4 bases from J, the gap between germline ends came to 10 bases. This CDR3 reads CASSEEPAGTGELFF. The CDR3 coding sequence is TGTGCCAGCAGTGAAGAGCCAGCGGGCACCGGGGAGCTGTTTTTT.

As for this clone: One end of the junction is discordant with germline, which a read error may explain. This chain joins TRBV7-2 and TRBJ2-7, with TRBD2 matching over 11 bases. The CDR3 consists of 14 residues. Germline CDR1 reads SGHTA; CDR2 reads FQGNSA. As DNA, the CDR3 is TGTGCCAGCACCTTAGCGGGGGGGACCTACGAGCAGTACTTC. Residues: CASTLAGGTYEQYF.

The chain recombines TRBV7-3 with TRBJ2-2; D might be TRBD2 (6 bases). There are 13 residues in the CDR3. Looked up from germline, CDR1 is SGHTA and CDR2 is FQGTGA. V dropped 5 bases and J dropped 6 bases, with 10 bases sitting between them. CDR3 sequence (DNA): TGTGCCAGCAGCCTTAGCGGCCCCGGGGAGCTGTTTTTT. Protein sequence: CASSLSGPGELFF.

The chain has TRBV7-9 and TRBJ2-3; tentatively, D is TRBD2 (6 bases). The CDR3 runs 14 residues. Germline lookup yields CDR1 SEHNR and CDR2 FQNEAQ (reference sequence). With 5 bases removed from V and 2 bases from J, the gap between germline ends came to 11 bases. CDR3 sequence (DNA): TGTGCCAGCAGCACTCAGGACTACACAGATACGCAGTATTTT. Its protein is CASSTQDYTDTQYF.

This clone was detected a few times. The chain joins TRBV4-3 to TRBJ2-2; 14 bases are shared with TRBD2. The CDR3 spans 16 residues. Germline CDR1 is LGHNA and CDR2 is YSLEER. The V segment lost 4 bases and the J segment 5 bases; nucleotides outside the gene matches: 3. Written as DNA, the CDR3 is TGCGCCAGCAGCCTGGGACTAGCGGGAGTAACCGGGGAGCTGTTTTTT. Translation: CASSLGLAGVTGELFF.

This clone came up a few times. This chain links TRBV9 with TRBJ1-1; D uncertain. The V end was cut by 3 bases, the J end by 5 bases, with 11 bases between. The germline CDR1 and CDR2 sequences are SGDLS and YYNGEE. This CDR3 comprises 13 residues. The CDR3 region is CASSARPRTEAFF. In DNA form, the CDR3 reads TGTGCCAGCAGCGCCCGCCCGAGGACTGAAGCTTTCTTT. Full variable domain (rest looked up from reference TRBV9 and TRBJ1-1): DSGVTQTPKHLITATGQRVTLRCSPRSGDLSVYWYQQSLDQGLQFLIQYYNGEERAKGNILERFSAQQFPDLHSELNLSSLELGDSALYFCASSARPRTEAFFGQGTRLTVV.

The chain recombines TRBV29-1 with TRBJ1-2; 8 bases are a match to TRBD1. CDR3 length equals 13 residues. V shed 2 bases, J shed 5 bases, and the junction held 4 bases outside the gene matches. In germline, CDR1 is SQVTM, CDR2 ANQGSEA. This chain's CDR3 is CSVETGGQYGYTF. CDR3 nucleotides: TGCAGCGTTGAAACAGGGGGGCAATATGGCTACACCTTC.

The chain recombines TRBV18 with TRBJ2-1, with D uncertain. V was shortened by 3 bases and J by 6 bases, with 3 bases between the two germline ends. CDR3 length: 11 amino acids. The germline V gene has CDR1 KGHSH and CDR2 LQKENI. As DNA, the CDR3 is TGTGCCAGCTCACCGAGCAATGAGCAGTTCTTC. This sequence encodes CASSPSNEQFF.

This chain joins TRBV18 and TRBJ1-1; the D gene is possibly TRBD1 (5 bases). This CDR3 region has 13 residues. V lost 3 bases and J 8 bases, leaving 13 bases between the germline ends. Germline V gene lookup returns CDR1 KGHSH and CDR2 LQKENI. CDR3 nucleotide sequence: TGTGCCAGCTCACCCCAGGGCACAGCCGAAGCTTTCTTT. Protein sequence: CASSPQGTAEAFF.